These T cell receptor beta chains were read from a single sample in a study of cytomegalovirus exposure and HLA in healthy donors. The protocol was immunoSEQ multiplex PCR, while the TCRdb copy is restricted to in-frame clones and leaves out a portion. Of fewer than 150,000 clones in the sample, nearly 80% were seen once. Sequencing was performed on PBMCs. The receptors come from a male donor in good health and CMV-seronegative. CDR3s leave out the opening cysteine and the closing phenylalanine or tryptophan. The order of the fields is V gene, J gene, clone size, CDR3 protein. Only some rows state a clone size, as once, few, many or a class for expanded clones.

V: TRBV15
J: TRBJ1-5
size: NA
CDR3: ATSRDNGGEEPQH

V: TRBV25-1
J: TRBJ2-7
size: NA
CDR3: ATTNRESSYEQY

V: TRBV6-5
J: TRBJ2-4
size: NA
CDR3: ASSYSRGLAKNSQY

V: TRBV19
J: TRBJ1-2
size: NA
CDR3: ASSISALTHYGYT

V: TRBV27
J: TRBJ2-3
size: NA
CDR3: ASSPTSGGAEDTQY

V: TRBV19
J: TRBJ1-5
size: few
CDR3: ASTPGQSNQPQH

V: TRBV7-8
J: TRBJ1-1
size: NA
CDR3: ASSLGTGRDTEAF

V: TRBV29-1
J: TRBJ1-1
size: NA
CDR3: SVEPKGGTNTEAF

V: TRBV7-6
J: TRBJ2-3
size: NA
CDR3: ASSTRGADTQY

V: TRBV27
J: TRBJ2-1
size: NA
CDR3: ATSLTSGGAGEQF

V: TRBV20-1
J: TRBJ1-2
size: NA
CDR3: SASLVGYT

V: TRBV5-8
J: TRBJ1-2
size: once
CDR3: ASSFTVAPYGYT

V: TRBV11-2
J: TRBJ2-7
size: NA
CDR3: ASSLAGGNEQY

V: TRBV6-1
J: TRBJ1-2
size: NA
CDR3: ASSLGQSYGYT

V: TRBV28
J: TRBJ1-4
size: NA
CDR3: ASSGAGVNEKLF

V: TRBV6-1
J: TRBJ1-3
size: NA
CDR3: ASSESVPGNTIY

V: TRBV30
J: TRBJ1-5
size: few
CDR3: AWSVGGAAAQPQH

V: TRBV10-2
J: TRBJ2-3
size: NA
CDR3: ASRRSGGTDTQY

V: TRBV30
J: TRBJ1-6
size: once
CDR3: AWSNTGSGSPLH

V: TRBV5-1
J: TRBJ2-3
size: NA
CDR3: ASSWGSRTDTQY

V: TRBV27
J: TRBJ1-2
size: once
CDR3: ASSGQGVYGYT

V: TRBV7-9
J: TRBJ1-1
size: NA
CDR3: ASNRQVRGAEAF

V: TRBV7-6
J: TRBJ2-1
size: NA
CDR3: ASSHLGTSNEQF

V: TRBV15
J: TRBJ2-1
size: NA
CDR3: ATRPDSSSSEQF

V: TRBV28
J: TRBJ1-2
size: NA
CDR3: AITGTGSSNYGYT

V: TRBV6-6
J: TRBJ1-2
size: NA
CDR3: ASSYDRGGYT

V: TRBV6-5
J: TRBJ1-1
size: NA
CDR3: ASSYSRYAANTEAF

V: TRBV7-9
J: TRBJ1-2
size: NA
CDR3: VSSPGPGQGTGGYGYT

V: TRBV4-3
J: TRBJ2-1
size: once
CDR3: ASSQEPRENEQF

V: TRBV11-2
J: NA
size: NA
CDR3: ASSSDIWGGGGFYEQY

V: TRBV5-1
J: TRBJ1-1
size: few
CDR3: ASSLGAGVHTEAF

V: TRBV2
J: TRBJ2-2
size: NA
CDR3: ASRGLAGGLNTGELF

V: TRBV19
J: TRBJ2-1
size: NA
CDR3: ASSIELAGHHNEQF

V: TRBV6-1
J: TRBJ1-1
size: NA
CDR3: ASSEGTGRSKAF

V: TRBV4-2
J: TRBJ1-1
size: NA
CDR3: ASSQTPGGTEAF

V: TRBV6-1
J: TRBJ2-2
size: NA
CDR3: ATKVDRSNTGELF

V: TRBV7-2
J: TRBJ2-5
size: few
CDR3: ASSLTTPGTGGETQY

V: TRBV7-2
J: TRBJ1-5
size: NA
CDR3: ASSLETGSNQPQH

V: TRBV5-1
J: TRBJ2-1
size: once
CDR3: ASSLSAGTGGIGEQF

V: TRBV21-1
J: TRBJ1-1
size: few
CDR3: ASSSRGGTEAF

V: TRBV7-9
J: TRBJ2-3
size: NA
CDR3: ASSLASGGTDTQY

V: TRBV28
J: TRBJ2-7
size: NA
CDR3: ASSFRDNNYEQY

V: TRBV27
J: TRBJ2-7
size: NA
CDR3: ASSRSTGEGEQY

V: TRBV5-6
J: TRBJ2-3
size: once
CDR3: ASSLTTGYAQY

V: TRBV9
J: TRBJ1-2
size: NA
CDR3: ASSTDPAAGYGYT

V: TRBV6-4
J: TRBJ2-3
size: NA
CDR3: ANLAGSTDTQY

V: TRBV7-7
J: TRBJ2-7
size: NA
CDR3: ASSLELSYEQY

V: TRBV7-9
J: TRBJ2-2
size: NA
CDR3: ASRGRETGELF

V: TRBV7-3
J: TRBJ2-3
size: NA
CDR3: ASSFGRSDTDTQY

V: TRBV4-2
J: TRBJ2-3
size: NA
CDR3: ASSQAGTDTQY

V: TRBV5-4
J: TRBJ1-2
size: NA
CDR3: ASSPQGDGYT

V: TRBV9
J: TRBJ1-1
size: NA
CDR3: ASSVTGSNTEAF

V: TRBV5-1
J: TRBJ1-2
size: NA
CDR3: ASAVGGEGYGYT

V: TRBV11-2
J: TRBJ1-1
size: NA
CDR3: ASSPRDSEAF

V: TRBV7-9
J: TRBJ1-5
size: NA
CDR3: ASSPGGQANQPQH

V: TRBV11-2
J: TRBJ2-2
size: NA
CDR3: ASSLGQGNTGELF

V: TRBV4-2
J: TRBJ2-1
size: NA
CDR3: ASSQDLLGPTGEQF